A single sample gave rise to the 21 T cell receptor beta chains below, sequenced in a study of T cells after yellow fever vaccination (dated by TCRdb to about 2019). The intended sense of this specimen's treatment or condition label: live attenuated yellow fever vaccine strain. Library preparation used 5' RACE. Sequencing was performed on an Illumina NovaSeq 6000. TCRdb ran its own pipeline on the public reads, namely fastp trimming at Q25 and MiXCR clone calling, and kept in-frame beta chains. Rows with one shared CDR3 protein collapse into an entry with the most common genes and DNA. This sample is represented by 170,000 or so distinct CDR3 sequences; 7% to 10% of them were singletons. The ten most abundant clones make up 35% to 40% of the sample. The material was CD8+ T cells sorted from PBMCs, obtained 45 days after the yellow fever booster vaccination. All receptors derive from a man aged 18 to 29 who received the YFV17D yellow fever vaccine.

This clonotype has only a few counts. The chain is built from TRBV19 and TRBJ1-2, with D possibly being TRBD1 (5 bases). V lost 7 bases to trimming and J lost 3 bases, with 15 bases between them. The CDR3 covers 14 residues. Germline V gives CDR1 LNHDA, CDR2 SQIVND (reference sequence). In nucleotides, the CDR3 is TGTGCCAGTACCCTGGAGGGGTCAGACTATGGCTACACCTTC. It yields the protein CASTLEGSDYGYTF.

The table lists this clonotype with many counts. The V and J genes are TRBV14 and TRBJ2-1; 7 bases agree with TRBD2. The CDR3 sequence is 13 residues long. V lost 3 bases to trimming and J lost 8 bases; unmatched junction nucleotides: 4. Germline V gene data show CDR1 as SGHDN and CDR2 as FVKESK. CDR3 in DNA: TGTGCCAGCAGCCAGGGGACTATCCATGAGCAGTTCTTC. Its translation: CASSQGTIHEQFF.

This chain joins TRBV5-1 and TRBJ2-1; 9 bases line up with TRBD1. Germline V gene data show CDR1 as SGHRS and CDR2 as YFSETQ. The CDR3 is 16 amino acids. Losses at the gene ends were 5 bases for V and 3 bases for J; bases not matched to a gene: 9. The CDR3 region has the DNA TGCGCCAGCAGTTTCACCGGGACAGGGTTCTACAATGAGCAGTTCTTC. It encodes CASSFTGTGFYNEQFF.

The chain has TRBV7-9 and TRBJ1-5, with 10 bases that match TRBD1. The CDR3 runs 14 residues. The J segment lost 5 bases and the V segment lost 5 bases, leaving 3 bases of the junction unmatched. Germline V gives CDR1 SEHNR, CDR2 FQNEAQ (reference sequence). The CDR3 nucleotides read TGTGCCAGCAGCGCGACAGGGGGCGATCAGCCCCAGCATTTT. Its translation: CASSATGGDQPQHF. Supplemented by reference TRBV7-9 and TRBJ1-5, the full variable domain reads DTGVSQNPRHKITKRGQNVTFRCDPISEHNRLYWYRQTLGQGPEFLTYFQNEAQLEKSRLLSDRFSAERPKGSFSTLEIQRTEQGDSAMYLCASSATGGDQPQHFGDGTRLSIL.

This clonotype has at least ten counts. This chain joins TRBV6-5 and TRBJ2-2; a weak D match, TRBD2 (5 bases). The CDR3 consists of 14 residues. The V and J ends lost 2 bases and 4 bases respectively, with 8 bases between them. Germline V lookup: CDR1 MNHEY, CDR2 SVGAGI. CDR3 nucleotides: TGTGCCAGCAGTTACGCCGGACTCACCGGGGAGCTGTTTTTT. Protein product: CASSYAGLTGELFF.

This clonotype has just a few counts. This sequence joins TRBV27 and TRBJ2-5; D is unclear. The length of the CDR3 is 11 residues. The V gene's germline CDR1 is MNHEY and CDR2 SMNVEV (reference sequence). V was pared by 6 bases and J by 2 bases, with 4 bases between. The DNA of the CDR3 is TGTGCCAGCAGGCTTCAAGAGACCCAGTACTTC. Its translation: CASRLQETQYF.

The chain employs TRBV5-1 and TRBJ2-7, with D maybe TRBD1 (6 bases). This CDR3 has 14 residues. The V end lost 4 bases, the J end lost 4 bases, and 15 bases lay between the germline ends. CDR1 SGHRS and CDR2 YFSETQ come from the germline V gene. CDR3 loop: CASSPDLGGYEQYV. The CDR3 DNA follows: TGCGCCAGCAGCCCCGACTTAGGGGGATACGAGCAGTACGTC.

V usage is TRBV24-1 and J usage is TRBJ2-3, with D possibly called TRBD1 or TRBD2 (5 bases each). Trimming left V 11 bases short and J 1 base short, with 12 bases between. Germline V CDR1 and CDR2: KGHDR, SFDVKD. The CDR3 length is 13 residues. CDR3 amino acids: CAIGKGGTDTQYF. CDR3 sequence (DNA): TGTGCCATCGGGAAAGGGGGCACAGATACGCAGTATTTT.

This clonotype was counted at least ten times. The chain carries TRBV4-3 and TRBJ1-4; possible D gene TRBD1, 6 bases. This CDR3 is 16 amino acids long. V lost 4 bases and J lost 0, with 12 bases in between. Looked up from germline, CDR1 is LGHNA and CDR2 is YSLEER. CDR3 DNA sequence: TGCGCCAGCAGCCCGGGGGGGGGCGCAACTAATGAAAAACTGTTTTTT. This encodes CASSPGGGATNEKLFF.

DNA for the CDR3: TGTGCCAGCAGCGCCGGGGGGCTACGGGGGCTGTTTTTT. Protein product: CASSAGGLRGLFF. V gene TRBV5-6 combines with J gene TRBJ1-4; possible D gene TRBD1, 6 bases. CDR3 length: 13 amino acids. Germline CDR1 SGHDT, CDR2 YYEEEE. The V end lost 4 bases, the J end lost 14 bases, and 18 bases lay between the germline ends.

This chain connects TRBV5-6 to TRBJ1-2; no firm D call. Between the trimmed V and J ends, which lost 4 bases and 4 bases, there was a span of 20 bases. The length of the CDR3 is 16 residues. Germline V gene sequence: CDR1 SGHDT, CDR2 YYEEEE. CDR3 sequence (DNA): TGTGCCAGCAGCCCTGTAGACCGCTCCCCTATCTATGGCTACACCTTC. Its translation is CASSPVDRSPIYGYTF.

The sample holds a few counts of this clonotype. The chain recombines TRBV5-6 with TRBJ2-1; D is perhaps TRBD2 (7 bases). V was shortened by 4 bases and J by 10 bases, with 15 bases between the two germline ends. Germline V gene sequence: CDR1 SGHDT, CDR2 YYEEEE. CDR3 length: 13 amino acids. Here the CDR3 reads CASSIGGAREQFF. CDR3 sequence (DNA): TGTGCCAGCAGCATAGGGGGGGCGCGGGAGCAGTTCTTC.

In this sample, this clonotype turned up a few times. The chain carries TRBV9 and TRBJ2-6; D is unresolved. Trimming removed 7 bases from V and 0 bases from J, with 2 bases in between. This CDR3 has 12 residues. CDR1 SGDLS and CDR2 YYNGEE come from the germline V gene. The CDR3 here is CASSSGANVLTF. The CDR3 DNA reads as TGTGCCAGCTCCTCTGGGGCCAACGTCCTGACTTTC.

This clonotype was seen only a few times. The chain combines TRBV7-8 with TRBJ2-7, with D tentatively TRBD1 (5 bases). V gave up 4 bases and J gave up 5 bases, with 18 bases separating them. CDR3 length: 15 residues. Germline assignment: CDR1 SGHVS and CDR2 FQNEAQ. CDR3 residues: CASSSRRAGRDEQYF. The CDR3 DNA is TGTGCCAGCAGCTCACGCAGGGCTGGTCGTGACGAGCAGTACTTC.

The chain uses TRBV18 and TRBJ2-7; D unresolved. The germline CDR1 and CDR2 sequences are KGHSH and LQKENI. The CDR3 consists of 18 residues. The ends were cut back, 3 bases at V and 2 bases at J, with 23 bases in the middle. The CDR3 nucleotides are TGTGCCAGCTCACCTAGATCTCCTAGGGCACCGGGTGCCTACGAGCAGTACGTC. Protein: CASSPRSPRAPGAYEQYV.

The sample holds a few counts of this clonotype. This chain joins TRBV2 and TRBJ2-2; D tentatively fits TRBD1 or TRBD2 (5 bases each). Germline V lookup: CDR1 SNHLY, CDR2 FYNNEI. Trimming left V 7 bases short and J 3 bases short, with 12 bases between. The CDR3 runs to 14 residues. For the CDR3, the DNA is TGTGCCAGCACCCGACGAGGGGACACCGGGGAGCTGTTTTTT. It translates to CASTRRGDTGELFF.

This clonotype was observed at least ten times. The rearrangement joins TRBV7-8 to TRBJ2-2, with a tentative D call TRBD1 (6 bases). This CDR3 has 14 residues. Germline CDR1 SGHVS, CDR2 FQNEAQ. Trimming took off 4 bases at V and 0 bases at J, with 6 bases between the two ends. CDR3 in DNA: TGTGCCAGCAGCTGGACAGCGAACACCGGGGAGCTGTTTTTT. Translating it yields CASSWTANTGELFF.

The chain employs TRBV5-1 and TRBJ1-3; D call uncertain. Germline V CDR1 and CDR2: SGHRS, YFSETQ. V was clipped by 0 bases and J by 2 bases, with 12 bases between them. This CDR3 has 16 residues. The CDR3 DNA reads as TGCGCCAGCAGCTTGGCACGGGTCGGCGCTGGAAACACCATATATTTT. Its translation is CASSLARVGAGNTIYF.

This clonotype came up many times. The chain has TRBV4-1 and TRBJ2-2; 7 nucleotides align to TRBD1. The CDR3 totals 15 residues. Per germline, CDR1 MGHRA and CDR2 YSYEKL. V lost 0 bases to trimming and J lost 5 bases; unmatched junction nucleotides: 3. CDR3 sequence (DNA): TGCGCCAGCAGCCAAGAGGGGACAGAGACCGGGGAGCTGTTTTTT. Translation: CASSQEGTETGELFF.

This clonotype was picked up many times. This chain uses TRBV5-1 with TRBJ2-6; D not resolved. Per the germline V gene, CDR1 is SGHRS and CDR2 is YFSETQ. This CDR3 spans 18 amino acids. Trimming removed 0 bases from V and 0 bases from J, with 13 bases in between. The CDR3 reads CASSLAAWTFSGANVLTF. CDR3 in DNA: TGCGCCAGCAGCTTGGCTGCGTGGACCTTCTCTGGGGCCAACGTCCTGACTTTC.

This chain connects TRBV15 to TRBJ1-1; tentatively, D is TRBD1 (5 bases). V was shortened by 8 bases and J by 0 bases, with 10 bases between the two germline ends. Germline V gene lookup returns CDR1 LNHNV and CDR2 YYDKDF (reference sequence). The CDR3 extends over 13 amino acids. The CDR3 DNA follows: TGTGCCACCGCTTGGGGGGTGAACACTGAAGCTTTCTTT. Protein: CATAWGVNTEAFF.